This T cell receptor (beta chain) was recovered during a study of Graves' ophthalmopathy and Graves' hyperthyroidism. Findings and limits, study-wide: The model predicted progression of ophthalmopathy with a sensitivity of more than 60%, and its specificity was approximately 77%.

RNA transcripts served as template for amplifying TCR beta CDR3 sequences. In the first round, RT-PCR was carried out with HTBI primers, and a multiplex PCR formed the second round. TCRdb re-called the multiplex PCR reads through MiXCR, storing one row per CDR3 protein. The repertoire includes around 1,000,000 distinct CDR3 sequences, roughly 35% of them detected once, and around 10% sits in the top ten. The CDR3 is made up of 13 amino acids. Germline V gene data show CDR1 as SGHDT and CDR2 as YYEEEE. Patients were diagnosed from clinical symptoms, serum thyroxine, TRAb, thyroid ultrasound and orbital computed tomography. To note about this clonotype: Its antigen remains unknown. The junction does not match germline at one end; this may be a read error.

The sequenced material came from peripheral blood or thyroid tissue (not recorded which). This rearrangement joins TRBV5-6 to TRBJ1-5, with D perhaps matching TRBD1 (5 bases). The sequence was collected from an adult man with Graves' hyperthyroidism. CDR3 protein: CARSLGGNQPQHF. CDR3 DNA: TGTGCCCGCAGCTTGGGGGGGAACCAGCCCCAGCATTTT.